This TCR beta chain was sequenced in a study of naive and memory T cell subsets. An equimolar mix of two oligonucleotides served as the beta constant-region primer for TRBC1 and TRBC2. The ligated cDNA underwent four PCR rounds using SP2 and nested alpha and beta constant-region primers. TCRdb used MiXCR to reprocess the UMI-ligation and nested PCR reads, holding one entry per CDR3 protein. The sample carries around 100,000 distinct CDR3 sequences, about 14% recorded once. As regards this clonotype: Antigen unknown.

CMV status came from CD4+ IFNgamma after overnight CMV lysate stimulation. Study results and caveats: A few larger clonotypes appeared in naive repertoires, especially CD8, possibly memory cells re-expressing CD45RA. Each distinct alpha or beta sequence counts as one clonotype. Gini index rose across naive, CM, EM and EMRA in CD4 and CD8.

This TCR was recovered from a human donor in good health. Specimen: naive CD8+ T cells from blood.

The CDR3: CATSVQEDEQFF. CDR3 nucleotides: TGTGCCACCAGTGTCCAGGAGGATGAGCAGTTCTTC. The J gene is TRBJ2-1, the V gene TRBV24-1; possibly TRBD2 for D (5 bases). The CDR3 has 12 amino acids. Trimming cost V 5 bases and J 8 bases, with 9 bases left between them. Germline V gene lookup returns CDR1 KGHDR and CDR2 SFDVKD.